A single sample gave rise to the 16 T cell receptor beta chains below, sequenced in a study of cytomegalovirus exposure and HLA in healthy donors. 60 Vbeta and 13 Jbeta primers were used in PCR. The table came from immunoSEQ multiplex PCR; TCRdb's copy has only in-frame clones and leaves some out. The sample lists over 100,000 clones, nearly 70% occurring once. Specimen: PBMCs. These receptors were collected from a woman aged 70-85 years in good health and CMV-seropositive.

The chain recombines TRBV27 with TRBJ1-4, with D possibly being TRBD1 (5 bases). V lost 3 bases and J lost 5, with 10 bases in between. Germline V gene lookup returns CDR1 MNHEY and CDR2 SMNVEV (reference sequence). The CDR3 extends over 14 amino acids. The CDR3 here is CASSFGQANEKLFF. The CDR3 coding sequence is TGTGCCAGCAGTTTTGGACAAGCGAATGAAAAACTGTTTTTT.

This sequence joins TRBV6-6 and TRBJ1-6, with 7 bases lining up with TRBD1. This CDR3 is 15 amino acids long. The germline V gene has CDR1 MNHNY and CDR2 SVGAGI (reference sequence). The ends lost 4 bases at V and 2 bases at J; junction bases unmatched: 2. DNA of the CDR3: TGTGCCAGCAGTTCTGGACAGGCCTATAATTCACCCCTCCACTTT. Translated: CASSSGQAYNSPLHF.

This clone was observed a single time. This sequence joins TRBV7-3 and TRBJ2-7; D possibly corresponds to TRBD1 (6 bases). The V gene lost 1 base and the J gene lost 6 bases, with 7 bases spanning the gap. The length of the CDR3 is 12 residues. The germline CDR1 and CDR2 sequences are SGHTA and FQGTGA. The CDR3 sequence is CASSLMGAEQYF. CDR3 sequence (DNA): TGTGCCAGCAGCTTAATGGGGGCCGAGCAGTACTTC.

The chain carries TRBV5-1 and TRBJ2-2, with 7 bases lining up with TRBD2. The CDR3 spans 15 residues. Trimming removed 4 bases from V and 5 bases from J; junction bases left unmatched: 8. In germline, CDR1 is SGHRS, CDR2 YFSETQ. The CDR3 loop is CASSPTGGGTGELFF. The DNA of the CDR3 is TGCGCCAGCAGCCCCACGGGGGGAGGGACCGGGGAGCTGTTTTTT.

The chain is built from TRBV2 and TRBJ1-5; D gene ambiguous. V lost 4 bases and J lost 0, with 7 bases in between. Germline assignment: CDR1 SNHLY and CDR2 FYNNEI. The CDR3 runs 14 residues. The CDR3 DNA follows: TGTGCCAGCAGTGTGGCGGATAGCAATCAGCCCCAGCATTTT. Its translation is CASSVADSNQPQHF.

The gene calls are TRBV29-1 and TRBJ2-2, with 14 bases lining up with TRBD2. CDR1 is SQVTM and CDR2 is ANQGSEA in the germline V gene. J lost 7 bases, V lost 7 bases, and 8 bases had no gene match. This CDR3 comprises 15 residues. CDR3 DNA: TGCAGCGCCACAAGACTAGCGGGGGGGAGCGGGGAGCTGTTTTTT. Translation: CSATRLAGGSGELFF.

This rearrangement joins TRBV19 to TRBJ1-5; D gene ambiguous. The CDR3 totals 15 residues. V was cut by 4 bases and J by 0 bases, with 10 bases left in between. CDR1 and CDR2 (germline): LNHDA, SQIVND (reference sequence). The CDR3, as DNA: TGTGCCAGTAGTACCCCGGGTTTTAGCAATCAGCCCCAGCATTTT. Protein: CASSTPGFSNQPQHF.

This chain connects TRBV7-8 to TRBJ1-2; 8 bases match TRBD1. This CDR3 is 18 amino acids long. Losses at the gene ends were 1 base for V and 2 bases for J; bases not matched to a gene: 12. CDR1 SGHVS and CDR2 FQNEAQ come from the germline V gene. The CDR3 coding sequence is TGTGCCAGCAGCTTAGTCTCCGGGACAGGCCGGGCAAACTATGGCTACACCTTC. Its translation is CASSLVSGTGRANYGYTF.

The chain has TRBV7-2 and TRBJ1-4, with 12 bases that match TRBD1. The ends lost 3 bases at V and 2 bases at J; junction bases unmatched: 4. Looked up from germline, CDR1 is SGHTA and CDR2 is FQGNSA. This CDR3 region has 17 residues. In DNA form, the CDR3 reads TGTGCCAGCAGCTTTTGGGACAGGGGGCTGACTAATGAAAAACTGTTTTTT. This translates into CASSFWDRGLTNEKLFF.

The chain has TRBV6-5 and TRBJ1-4; the D is unclear. This CDR3 contains 14 residues. Per the germline V gene, CDR1 is MNHEY and CDR2 is SVGAGI. Trimming stripped 6 bases from V and 7 bases from J, with 15 bases between. The CDR3 region has the DNA TGTGCCAGCAGCTTCTCATATGCAGGTGAAAAACTGTTTTTT. Translated: CASSFSYAGEKLFF.

V is TRBV6-6 and J is TRBJ1-4; tentative D call: TRBD1 (6 bases). This CDR3 has 16 residues. V lost 0 bases, J lost 10 bases, and 18 bases lay in between. Germline CDR1 MNHNY, CDR2 SVGAGI (reference sequence). CDR3 DNA: TGTGCCAGCAGTTACTCGATGGGCAGGGAAGGGGGAAAACTGTTTTTT. The encoded protein is CASSYSMGREGGKLFF.

CDR3 protein: CASSQVSVSSGAYEQFF. DNA of the CDR3: TGCGCCAGCAGCCAAGTATCTGTGTCTAGCGGGGCTTATGAGCAGTTCTTC. The chain combines TRBV4-1 with TRBJ2-1; 9 nucleotides line up with TRBD2. The CDR3 runs to 17 residues. Germline-derived CDR1 and CDR2 are MGHRA and YSYEKL. With 1 base clipped from V and 8 bases from J, the junction kept 12 bases outside the gene matches.

J is TRBJ1-3 and V is TRBV2, with TRBD1 matching over 8 bases. Germline CDR1 is SNHLY and CDR2 is FYNNEI. The CDR3 totals 14 residues. With V trimmed by 2 bases and J by 7 bases, 4 bases remained unmatched. The CDR3 is CASSEQGAPNTIYF. The CDR3 nucleotides read TGTGCCAGCAGTGAACAGGGGGCGCCTAACACCATATATTTT.

This clone has only a few counts. The rearrangement links TRBV15 to TRBJ2-5, with D uncertain. Germline V gene data show CDR1 as LNHNV and CDR2 as YYDKDF (reference sequence). V was clipped by 4 bases and J by 5 bases, with 11 bases between them. This CDR3 is built from 13 residues. CDR3 region: CATSMRISETQYF. As DNA, the CDR3 is TGTGCCACCAGCATGAGGATTTCGGAGACCCAGTACTTC.

This clone was seen only a few times. The chain employs TRBV10-3 and TRBJ2-1, with D unresolved. The V end lost 3 bases, the J end lost 8 bases, and 5 bases lay between the germline ends. The length of the CDR3 is 11 residues. Germline V gene lookup returns CDR1 ENHRY and CDR2 SYGVKD. This chain's CDR3 is CAISEEYEQFF. DNA of the CDR3: TGTGCCATCAGTGAAGAGTATGAGCAGTTCTTC.

Only one count was recorded for this clone. The DNA of the CDR3 is TGTGCCATCAGTGAGTCGGGGGCCCGGGAAGCTAATTCACCCCTCCACTTT. Its translation is CAISESGAREANSPLHF. The V gene is TRBV10-3, the J gene TRBJ1-6, with a weak D call TRBD1 (6 bases). Germline V lookup: CDR1 ENHRY, CDR2 SYGVKD. V was shortened by 0 bases and J by 6 bases, with 15 bases between the two germline ends. The CDR3 covers 17 residues.